The entry below describes one T cell receptor (beta chain). TCRdb's table, derived via immunoSEQ multiplex PCR, lists solely in-frame clones and lacks some. Found here are 15,000 to 20,000 clones, around 76% of them singletons; the top ten hold approximately 20%. Time point meaning: cycle 4 day 1 (C4D1), after 6 weeks of nivolumab. Each patient's relapse followed autologous stem cell transplantation, and brentuximab vedotin exposure varied. These data are taken from a study of PD-1 blockade in classical Hodgkin lymphoma. V lost 1 base to trimming and J lost 5 bases; unmatched junction nucleotides: 6. Germline V gene lookup returns CDR1 SGHRS and CDR2 YFSETQ. CDR3 size: 16 residues.

This TCR was recovered from a human donor with classical Hodgkin lymphoma. The chain couples TRBV5-1 to TRBJ2-2, with 9 bases lining up with TRBD1. Material: peripheral blood mononuclear cells (PBMCs), obtained before the fourth cycle of nivolumab. The CDR3: CASSLSGQGSTGELFF. The CDR3 DNA sequence: TGCGCCAGCAGCTTGTCTGGACAGGGGAGTACCGGGGAGCTGTTTTTT.